The next 6 T cell receptor beta chains were all read from a single sample in a study of CD4 T cells in relation to SARS-CoV-2 and coronaviruses. Before the COVID-19 pandemic, during about 2010-2018, CD4+ T cells were taken from unexposed donors. Generated by immunoSEQ multiplex PCR, the TCRdb table keeps only in-frame clones and is missing some. The sample carries about 70,000 clones, over 70% recorded once. The specimen was memory CD4+ T cells from PBMCs. These receptors were collected from a human donor in good health.

J is TRBJ2-1 and V is TRBV6-1; D is undetermined. Germline V gene sequence: CDR1 MNHNS, CDR2 SASEGT. Trimming took off 3 bases at V and 2 bases at J, with 5 bases between the two ends. The CDR3 consists of 13 residues. This CDR3 is CASSDRPYNEQFF. The CDR3 DNA reads TGTGCCAGCAGTGACAGACCCTACAATGAGCAGTTCTTC.

The chain recombines TRBV30 with TRBJ2-7, with 7 nucleotides matching TRBD2. J lost 3 bases, V lost 3 bases, and 14 bases had no gene match. The CDR3 totals 16 residues. The V gene's germline CDR1 is GTSNPN and CDR2 SVGIG (reference sequence). CDR3 sequence reads: CAWRPWGRASGYEQYF. The CDR3 DNA reads TGTGCCTGGAGACCTTGGGGGAGGGCCTCGGGCTACGAGCAGTACTTC.

V gene TRBV11-3 combines with J gene TRBJ2-2; D unresolved. V lost 4 bases to trimming and J lost 7 bases, with 4 bases between them. Per germline, CDR1 SGHNT and CDR2 YENEEA. The CDR3 totals 11 residues. Here the CDR3 reads CASSWGGELFF. The CDR3 DNA reads TGTGCCAGCAGCTGGGGCGGGGAGCTGTTTTTT.

The CDR3 coding sequence is TGTGCCAGCAGTTTATCTGGAATCAATGAAAAACTGTTTTTT. This translates into CASSLSGINEKLFF. This rearrangement joins TRBV28 to TRBJ1-4; D is undetermined. This CDR3 is 14 amino acids long. Germline V gene lookup returns CDR1 MDHEN and CDR2 SYDVKM. Trimming removed 1 base at V and 5 bases at J, with 8 bases between.

This clone was observed a single time. V usage is TRBV10-3 and J usage is TRBJ1-1; a weak D match, TRBD1 (6 bases). With 2 bases removed from V and 0 bases from J, the gap between germline ends came to 7 bases. This CDR3 comprises 14 residues. The V gene's germline CDR1 is ENHRY and CDR2 SYGVKD. The CDR3 region has the DNA TGTGCCATCAGTGAGCAGGGGCTGAACACTGAAGCTTTCTTT. Amino acids: CAISEQGLNTEAFF.

The chain employs TRBV4-1 and TRBJ2-3; D remains unclear. There are 14 residues in the CDR3. V lost 0 bases and J 1 base, leaving 5 bases between the germline ends. The germline gives CDR1 MGHRA, CDR2 YSYEKL. For the CDR3, the DNA is TGCGCCAGCAGCCAAGATCCCCGCACAGATACGCAGTATTTT. Protein sequence: CASSQDPRTDTQYF.